Following are 25 T cell receptor beta chains from one sample sequenced in a study of early T cells in non-severe SARS-CoV-2 infection. TCRdb used MiXCR to reprocess the 5' RACE reads, holding one entry per CDR3 protein. The data contain tens of thousands of distinct CDR3 sequences, 8% to 9.5% of them seen just once; the ten biggest clones take up approximately 15%. Source material: whole blood. These TCRs come from an adult who was a healthcare worker with PCR-confirmed SARS-CoV-2 infection or an uninfected control (not recorded which).

Ten or more counts support this clonotype. The chain joins TRBV6-1 to TRBJ2-7; possibly TRBD1 or TRBD2 for D (5 bases each). Germline V gene sequence: CDR1 MNHNS, CDR2 SASEGT. V was clipped by 6 bases and J by 0 bases, with 15 bases between them. CDR3 size: 15 residues. The CDR3 DNA follows: TGTGCCAGCAGGCTTGGGACGTACTACTCCTACGAGCAGTACTTC. Protein product: CASRLGTYYSYEQYF.

The table lists this clonotype with a few counts. The chain combines TRBV7-2 with TRBJ2-4; D is perhaps TRBD1 (7 bases). Germline V CDR1 and CDR2: SGHTA, FQGNSA. The V gene lost 5 bases and the J gene lost 3 bases, with 11 bases spanning the gap. This CDR3 comprises 14 residues. CDR3 in DNA: TGTGCCAGCAGCGCCCAGGGGGGCAAAAACATTCAGTACTTC. As protein: CASSAQGGKNIQYF.

This clonotype was counted only a few times. The chain joins TRBV4-2 to TRBJ1-1; D unresolved. The CDR3 covers 13 residues. Germline CDR1 LGHNA, CDR2 YNFKEQ. Deletions cut 4 bases from V and 7 bases from J, with 13 bases between. CDR3 sequence: CASSPLDRGEAFF. The CDR3 region has the DNA TGTGCCAGCAGCCCACTCGATCGAGGTGAAGCTTTCTTT.

This clonotype was counted a few times. The rearrangement links TRBV7-3 to TRBJ2-1; 7 nucleotides align to TRBD2. V was pared by 1 base and J by 6 bases, with 9 bases of the junction left unmatched. The CDR3 has 16 residues. From germline, CDR1 is SGHTA and CDR2 FQGTGA. The CDR3 region is CASSLRAGRDRNEQFF. CDR3 nucleotide sequence: TGTGCCAGCAGCTTAAGGGCAGGGAGGGATCGCAATGAGCAGTTCTTC.

This clonotype was seen repeatedly, ten times or more. The chain is built from TRBV11-2 and TRBJ2-2; D is perhaps TRBD1 (6 bases). Germline-derived CDR1 and CDR2 are SGHAT and FQNNGV. The CDR3 runs to 15 residues. Trimming took off 4 bases at V and 4 bases at J, with 13 bases between the two ends. The chain's CDR3 is CASSSTGIGTGELFF. The CDR3 bases are TGTGCCAGCAGCTCCACAGGGATCGGCACCGGGGAGCTGTTTTTT.

The V call is TRBV5-1, the J call TRBJ2-3; possible D gene TRBD1, 6 bases. V was clipped by 0 bases and J by 2 bases, with 13 bases between them. Germline V gene lookup returns CDR1 SGHRS and CDR2 YFSETQ. The CDR3 runs to 16 residues. The CDR3 nucleotides read TGCGCCAGCAGCTTGGTAACAGGGCGACACACAGATACGCAGTATTTT. Translation gives CASSLVTGRHTDTQYF.

This chain uses TRBV6-2 or TRBV6-3 with TRBJ2-7, with D possibly matching TRBD1 (6 bases). The CDR3 consists of 14 residues. CDR1 and CDR2 from the germline V gene are MNHEY and SVGEGT. V lost 2 bases, J lost 3 bases, and 11 bases lay in between. The CDR3: CASSYPTGIYEQYF. DNA of the CDR3: TGTGCCAGCAGTTACCCTACAGGGATCTACGAGCAGTACTTC.

This clonotype was observed at least ten times. The chain joins TRBV7-3 to TRBJ2-3, with 8 bases identical to TRBD2. V was pared by 6 bases and J by 3 bases, with 5 bases of the junction left unmatched. Germline CDR1 reads SGHTA; CDR2 reads FQGTGA. There are 14 residues in the CDR3. CDR3 nucleotide sequence: TGTGCCAGCAGTCCCACGGGGGGGACAGATACGCAGTATTTT. It codes for CASSPTGGTDTQYF. Combining the CDR3 with reference TRBV7-3 and TRBJ2-3 gives the whole variable domain GAGVSQTPSNKVTEKGKYVELRCDPISGHTALYWYRQSLGQGPEFLIYFQGTGAADDSGLPNDRFFAVRPEGSVSTLKIQRTERGDSAVYLCASSPTGGTDTQYFGPGTRLTVL.

This clonotype was detected many times. This sequence joins TRBV12-3 or TRBV12-4 and TRBJ2-5, with 8 bases lining up with TRBD2. The CDR3 has 12 amino acids. The V segment lost 10 bases and the J segment 10 bases; nucleotides outside the gene matches: 11. This CDR3 reads CATSRAGGDQYF. The CDR3 DNA sequence: TGTGCCACTTCACGGGCGGGAGGCGACCAGTACTTC.

This clonotype was recorded at least ten times. The chain couples TRBV6-6 to TRBJ1-3, with D unresolved. Germline CDR1 reads MNHNY; CDR2 reads SVGAGI (reference sequence). V lost 0 bases and J 3 bases, leaving 6 bases between the germline ends. CDR3 length: 14 amino acids. In DNA form, the CDR3 reads TGTGCCAGCAGTTACTCAGGGTTTGGAAACACCATATATTTT. Translating it yields CASSYSGFGNTIYF.

This clonotype was observed a handful of times. The chain links TRBV6-2 or TRBV6-3 to TRBJ2-5; 7 bases align to TRBD1. The CDR3 runs to 15 residues. Germline lookup yields CDR1 MNHEY and CDR2 SVGEGT. V trimming: 4 bases; J trimming: 5 bases; junction bases outside the gene matches: 10. CDR3 region: CASSFAQGYLETQYF. CDR3 sequence (DNA): TGTGCCAGCAGTTTCGCACAGGGGTATTTGGAGACCCAGTACTTC.

The genes are TRBV11-2 and TRBJ2-2, with D unresolved. The CDR3 contains 13 residues. V lost 3 bases, J lost 7 bases, and 9 bases lay in between. Germline V gene sequence: CDR1 SGHAT, CDR2 FQNNGV. The DNA for the CDR3 is TGTGCCAGCAGCTTTTTTTCGGACGGGGAGCTGTTTTTT. Amino acid sequence: CASSFFSDGELFF.

The rearrangement uses TRBV4-1 and TRBJ2-2; 7 nucleotides align to TRBD2. The CDR3 extends over 18 amino acids. The germline V gene has CDR1 MGHRA and CDR2 YSYEKL. V shed 0 bases and J 2 bases; nucleotides not matched to a gene: 9. In DNA, the CDR3 is TGCGCCAGCAGCCAAGATCAAGGGCTAGCGGATAACACCGGGGAGCTGTTTTTT. Its translation: CASSQDQGLADNTGELFF.

This clonotype was detected only a few times. The chain uses TRBV20-1 and TRBJ1-1; D is perhaps TRBD1 (5 bases). The germline V gene encodes CDR1 DFQATT and CDR2 SNEGSKA (reference sequence). The germline V and J ends were trimmed by 5 bases and 1 base, with 14 bases remaining between them. The CDR3 sequence is 14 residues long. The DNA for the CDR3 is TGCAGTGCTCAGGTTGGGGGAGCGAACACTGAAGCTTTCTTT. Translated: CSAQVGGANTEAFF.

This clonotype was counted ten times or more. The chain has TRBV29-1 and TRBJ1-2; D gene ambiguous. The CDR3 loop spans 13 amino acids. V lost 0 bases and J lost 4, with 9 bases in between. From germline, CDR1 is SQVTM and CDR2 ANQGSEA. In DNA form, the CDR3 reads TGCAGCGTTGAAGATCTTTCCAGCTATGGCTACACCTTC. It is translated as CSVEDLSSYGYTF.

This clonotype rates as medium-sized. V is TRBV7-2 and J is TRBJ2-1; TRBD2 is a possible D gene (6 bases). The CDR3 has 15 residues. CDR1 is SGHTA and CDR2 is FQGNSA in the germline V gene. Deletions cut 4 bases from V and 6 bases from J, with 16 bases between. Here the CDR3 reads CASSSFGAGPNEQFF. The CDR3 region has the DNA TGTGCCAGCAGCTCCTTTGGAGCGGGCCCCAATGAGCAGTTCTTC.

This clonotype was detected many times. This sequence joins TRBV6-5 and TRBJ2-5, with 7 bases that match TRBD1. Germline V gene lookup returns CDR1 MNHEY and CDR2 SVGAGI. Trimming removed 6 bases from V and 2 bases from J; junction bases left unmatched: 9. This CDR3 has 15 residues. This CDR3 is CASRIQGRQQETQYF. The CDR3 nucleotides read TGTGCCAGCAGGATACAGGGGCGGCAACAAGAGACCCAGTACTTC.

This clonotype has a count of ten or more. The chain has TRBV5-1 and TRBJ2-2, with 12 positions matching TRBD2. The junction had 3 bases not matched to a gene; V was cut back by 2 bases and J by 4 bases. The CDR3 consists of 16 residues. Germline V CDR1 and CDR2: SGHRS, YFSETQ. The DNA of the CDR3 is TGCGCCAGCAGCTTCACTAGCGGGAGGCTCACCGGGGAGCTGTTTTTT. This encodes CASSFTSGRLTGELFF. The full variable domain, with the rest looked up from reference TRBV5-1 and TRBJ2-2, is KAGVTQTPRYLIKTRGQQVTLSCSPISGHRSVSWYQQTPGQGLQFLFEYFSETQRNKGNFPGRFSGRQFSNSRSEMNVSTLELGDSALYLCASSFTSGRLTGELFFGEGSRLTVL.

This clonotype was seen repeatedly, ten times or more. The V call is TRBV4-1, the J call TRBJ2-7; tentatively, D is TRBD2 (5 bases). Trimming took off 0 bases at V and 3 bases at J, with 9 bases between the two ends. The CDR3 consists of 14 residues. Germline V gene sequence: CDR1 MGHRA, CDR2 YSYEKL. CDR3 DNA: TGCGCCAGCAGCCAAGACGGGGAAAGCTACGAGCAGTACTTC. Amino acids: CASSQDGESYEQYF.

This sequence joins TRBV5-1 and TRBJ1-1; D is ambiguous. Germline values: CDR1 SGHRS, CDR2 YFSETQ. Trimming cost V 5 bases and J 1 base, with 15 bases left between them. The CDR3 sequence is 15 residues long. This CDR3 reads CASSLDGRPNTEAFF. As DNA, the CDR3 is TGCGCCAGCAGTCTCGATGGGAGACCGAACACTGAAGCTTTCTTT.

This clonotype was counted between two and nine times. The V gene is TRBV28, the J gene TRBJ2-7; tentatively, D is TRBD1 or TRBD2 (5 bases each). The germline CDR1 and CDR2 sequences are MDHEN and SYDVKM. The CDR3 loop spans 15 amino acids. V was cut by 2 bases and J by 5 bases, with 16 bases left in between. The CDR3 is CASSLGTAKGDEQYF. CDR3 sequence (DNA): TGTGCCAGCAGTTTAGGGACCGCAAAAGGTGACGAGCAGTACTTC.

The V gene is TRBV7-2, the J gene TRBJ2-1, with D perhaps matching TRBD2 (6 bases). The CDR3 has 14 residues. Germline CDR1 reads SGHTA; CDR2 reads FQGNSA. V shed 4 bases and J shed 5 bases, with 12 bases lying between them. The CDR3 DNA reads as TGTGCCAGCAGCTATAGCGGAACTAACAATGAGCAGTTCTTC. It translates to CASSYSGTNNEQFF.

This clonotype showed up many times. The chain uses TRBV11-2 and TRBJ1-3; TRBD1 aligns across 10 bases. Germline V gene data show CDR1 as SGHAT and CDR2 as FQNNGV. CDR3 size: 17 residues. V was clipped by 4 bases and J by 4 bases; unmatched bases: 10. The CDR3 here is CASSSLTGGLNGNTIYF. The CDR3 nucleotides read TGTGCCAGCAGCTCCCTGACAGGGGGCTTGAACGGAAACACCATATATTTT.

This clonotype was seen at least ten times. The rearrangement joins TRBV7-9 to TRBJ2-5, with 7 bases that match TRBD1. V was clipped by 3 bases and J by 3 bases; unmatched bases: 1. The germline gives CDR1 SEHNR, CDR2 FQNEAQ (reference sequence). The length of the CDR3 is 13 residues. CDR3 in amino acids: CASSLGTEETQYF. The DNA of the CDR3 is TGTGCCAGCAGCTTGGGGACAGAAGAGACCCAGTACTTC.

This clonotype was found many times. The V gene is TRBV2, the J gene TRBJ1-2; 9 bases agree with TRBD1. V lost 7 bases and J lost 8; bases outside the gene matches: 14. CDR1 and CDR2 (germline): SNHLY, FYNNEI. The length of the CDR3 is 15 residues. In DNA, the CDR3 is TGTGCCAGCATGGAGACAGGGGGGTCGATGGGCGGCTACACCTTC. Amino acid sequence: CASMETGGSMGGYTF. Complete variable domain (other parts from reference TRBV2 and TRBJ1-2): EPEVTQTPSHQVTQMGQEVILRCVPISNHLYFYWYRQILGQKVEFLVSFYNNEISEKSEIFDDQFSVERPDGSNFTLKIRSTKLEDSAMYFCASMETGGSMGGYTFGSGTRLTVV.